The entry that follows covers one TCR beta chain sequence. Methods used by the authors: Estimates of nucleated cell counts were drawn from the amplification of reference gene primers. Produced via immunoSEQ multiplex PCR; TCRdb's table is partial and in-frame only. V, J and clone size are taken as reported in that table, and D and trimming were inferred from the DNA itself. The sample includes around 250,000 clones, around 90% seen only once; the top ten take under 2.5%. The CDR3 covers 15 residues. Germline lookup yields CDR1 MNHNY and CDR2 SVGAGI (reference sequence). The J segment lost 6 bases and the V segment lost 10 bases, leaving 8 bases of the junction unmatched. The data derive from a study of blood T cell repertoires in COVID-19. For the study at large: T cells, B-cell-depleted T cells, or PBMCs supplied cDNA or gDNA.

Source material: peripheral blood. The receptor was isolated from a woman aged 55-75 years with COVID-19, enrolled during active disease. V usage is TRBV6-6 and J usage is TRBJ2-1; 14 bases agree with TRBD2. The CDR3 DNA follows: TGTGCCACCCACCAGGGACTAGCGGGGGTCAATGAGCAGTTCTTC. Protein: CATHQGLAGVNEQFF.